The entry below describes one T cell receptor beta chain. This record comes from a study of blood T cell repertoires in COVID-19. Overall study: Both acute and convalescent COVID-19 samples were obtained from the United States, Italy and Spain. From T cells, B-cell-depleted T cells, or PBMCs came the material, which was cDNA or gDNA.

Original processing notes: Amplifying reference gene primers gave estimates of nucleated cell counts. Assay used: immunoSEQ multiplex PCR; TCRdb lists only in-frame clones, some missing. Clonal size and the V and J genes are those of that table, whereas D and trimming came from the DNA. The sample has 95,000 to 150,000 clones; about 82% are singletons. The sequenced sample was peripheral blood. This receptor was identified in a human donor in a cohort sampled during active COVID-19.

CDR3 nucleotides: TGTGCCAGCAGAGTTAATGGGGAACTAGACGAGCAGTACTTC. It yields the protein CASRVNGELDEQYF. V usage is TRBV28 and J usage is TRBJ2-7; D might be TRBD2 (5 bases). This CDR3 region has 14 residues. Germline lookup yields CDR1 MDHEN and CDR2 SYDVKM. The V gene lost 6 bases and the J gene lost 5 bases, with 17 bases spanning the gap. Using reference TRBV28 and TRBJ2-7 for the parts outside the CDR3, the full variable domain is DVKVTQSSRYLVKRTGEKVFLECVQDMDHENMFWYRQDPGLGLRLIYFSYDVKMKEKGDIPEGYSVSREKKERFSLILESASTNQTSMYLCASRVNGELDEQYFGPGTRLTVT.